This TCR beta chain derives from a study of shared clonotypes between healthy human individuals. V lost 2 bases and J 3 bases, leaving 9 bases between the germline ends. The CDR3 length is 14 residues. From germline, CDR1 is ENHRY and CDR2 SYGVKD. Libraries were prepared by immunoSEQ multiplex PCR; TCRdb keeps only in-frame clonotypes and omits some of them. The sample has some 1,100,000 clones; about 80% are singletons. This sequence was found in a man aged 18 to 30 in good health. Some clones in this sample may be carry-over from other donors' samples. J is TRBJ2-3 and V is TRBV10-3, with D perhaps matching TRBD2 (5 bases). Sequences were obtained from memory CD4+ T cells from PBMCs. Subset reported: CD45RA-negative fraction. This chain's CDR3 is CAISEGRGTDTQYF. DNA of the CDR3: TGTGCCATCAGTGAGGGAAGAGGGACAGATACGCAGTATTTT.